Below, one T cell receptor beta chain is given with its context. Its specificity is not known. This entry comes from a study of OX40 agonist ivuxolimab in advanced cancers. Study summary: Ivuxolimab was administered intravenously to patients at 0.01 to 10 mg/kg every 2 weeks.

The V gene lost 2 bases and the J gene lost 0 bases, with 14 bases spanning the gap. This CDR3 region has 16 residues. Germline V lookup: CDR1 SEHNR, CDR2 FQNEAQ (reference sequence). Clones were read by immunoSEQ multiplex PCR, and TCRdb kept only the in-frame ones, dropping some. The repertoire includes roughly 80,000 clones, approximately 94% of them detected once, and 14% sits in the top ten. Regarding the study as a whole: Dosing at 0.1 to 3.0 mg/kg was accompanied by clonal expansion of CD4+ and CD8+ blood T cells by week 6. Compared with others, partial responders at 0.1-3.0 mg/kg displayed clonal expansion among the lowest.

This TCR came from an adult with an advanced solid tumor such as melanoma, head and neck, liver or kidney cancer. The V and J genes are TRBV7-9 and TRBJ2-7; perhaps TRBD1 as D (5 bases). This material consisted of CD4+ or CD8+ T cells sorted from blood, taken in a trial of the OX40 agonist ivuxolimab. CDR3 DNA: TGTGCCAGCAGCTTACAAACAGGTTGGAGCTCCTACGAGCAGTACTTC. Translating gives CASSLQTGWSSYEQYF. Drawing the rest from reference TRBV7-9 and TRBJ2-7, the complete variable domain is DTGVSQNPRHKITKRGQNVTFRCDPISEHNRLYWYRQTLGQGPEFLTYFQNEAQLEKSRLLSDRFSAERPKGSFSTLEIQRTEQGDSAMYLCASSLQTGWSSYEQYFGPGTRLTVT.